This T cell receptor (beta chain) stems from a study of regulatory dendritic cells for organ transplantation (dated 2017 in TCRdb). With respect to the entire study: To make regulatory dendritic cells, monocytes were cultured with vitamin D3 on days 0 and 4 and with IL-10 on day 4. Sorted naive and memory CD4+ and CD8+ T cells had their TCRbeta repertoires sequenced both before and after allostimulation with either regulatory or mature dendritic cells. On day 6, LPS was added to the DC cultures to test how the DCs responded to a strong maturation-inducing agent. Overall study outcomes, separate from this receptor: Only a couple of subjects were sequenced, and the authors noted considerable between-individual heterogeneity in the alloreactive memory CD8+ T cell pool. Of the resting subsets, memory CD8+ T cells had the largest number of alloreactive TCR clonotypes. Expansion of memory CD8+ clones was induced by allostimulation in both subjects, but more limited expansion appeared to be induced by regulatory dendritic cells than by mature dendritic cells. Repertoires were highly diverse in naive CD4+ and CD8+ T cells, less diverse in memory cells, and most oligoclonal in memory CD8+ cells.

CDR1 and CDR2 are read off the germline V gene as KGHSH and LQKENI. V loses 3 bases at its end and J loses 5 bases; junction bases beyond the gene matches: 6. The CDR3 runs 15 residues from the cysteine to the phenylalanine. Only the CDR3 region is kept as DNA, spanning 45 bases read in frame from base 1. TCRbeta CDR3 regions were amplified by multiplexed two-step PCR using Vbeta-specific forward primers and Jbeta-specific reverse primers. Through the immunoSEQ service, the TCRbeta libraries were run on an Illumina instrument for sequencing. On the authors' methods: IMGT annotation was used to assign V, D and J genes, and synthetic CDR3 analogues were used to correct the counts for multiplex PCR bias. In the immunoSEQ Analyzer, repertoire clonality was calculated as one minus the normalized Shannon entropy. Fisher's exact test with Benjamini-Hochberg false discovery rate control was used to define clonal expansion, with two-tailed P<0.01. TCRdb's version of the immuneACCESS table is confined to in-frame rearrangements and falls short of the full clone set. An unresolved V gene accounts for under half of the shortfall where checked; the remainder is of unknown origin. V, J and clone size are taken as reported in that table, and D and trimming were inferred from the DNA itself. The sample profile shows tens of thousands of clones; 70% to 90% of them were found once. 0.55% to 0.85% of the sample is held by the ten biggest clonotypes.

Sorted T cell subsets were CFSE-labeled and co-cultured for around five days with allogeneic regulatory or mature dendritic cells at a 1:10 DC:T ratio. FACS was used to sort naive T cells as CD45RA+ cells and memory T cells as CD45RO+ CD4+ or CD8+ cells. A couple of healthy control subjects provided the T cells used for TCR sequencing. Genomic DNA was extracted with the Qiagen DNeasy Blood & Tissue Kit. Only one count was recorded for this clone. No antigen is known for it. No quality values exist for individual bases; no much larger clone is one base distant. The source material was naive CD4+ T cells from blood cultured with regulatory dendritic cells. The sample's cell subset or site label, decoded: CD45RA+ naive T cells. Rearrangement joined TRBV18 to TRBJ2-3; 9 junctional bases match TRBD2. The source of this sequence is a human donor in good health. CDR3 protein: CASSPASGAGDTQYF. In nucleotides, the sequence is TGTGCCAGCTCACCTGCTAGCGGGGCTGGAGATACGCAGTATTTT.